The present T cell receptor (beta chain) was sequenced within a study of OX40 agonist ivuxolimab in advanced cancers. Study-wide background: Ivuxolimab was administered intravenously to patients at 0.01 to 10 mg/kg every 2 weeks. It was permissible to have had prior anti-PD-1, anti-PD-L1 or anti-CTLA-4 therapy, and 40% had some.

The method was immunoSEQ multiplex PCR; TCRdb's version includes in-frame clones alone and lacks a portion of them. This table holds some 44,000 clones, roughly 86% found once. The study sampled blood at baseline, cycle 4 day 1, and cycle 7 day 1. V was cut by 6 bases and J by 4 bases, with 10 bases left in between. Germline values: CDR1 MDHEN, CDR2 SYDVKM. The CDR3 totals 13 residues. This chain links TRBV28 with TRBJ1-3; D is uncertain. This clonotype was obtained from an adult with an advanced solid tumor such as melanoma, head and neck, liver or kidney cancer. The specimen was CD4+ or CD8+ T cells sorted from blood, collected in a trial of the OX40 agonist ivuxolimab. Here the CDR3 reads CASRGLGGNTIYF. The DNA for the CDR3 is TGTGCCAGCAGGGGTTTGGGAGGAAACACCATATATTTT. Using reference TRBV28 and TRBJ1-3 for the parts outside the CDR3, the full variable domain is DVKVTQSSRYLVKRTGEKVFLECVQDMDHENMFWYRQDPGLGLRLIYFSYDVKMKEKGDIPEGYSVSREKKERFSLILESASTNQTSMYLCASRGLGGNTIYFGEGSWLTVV.